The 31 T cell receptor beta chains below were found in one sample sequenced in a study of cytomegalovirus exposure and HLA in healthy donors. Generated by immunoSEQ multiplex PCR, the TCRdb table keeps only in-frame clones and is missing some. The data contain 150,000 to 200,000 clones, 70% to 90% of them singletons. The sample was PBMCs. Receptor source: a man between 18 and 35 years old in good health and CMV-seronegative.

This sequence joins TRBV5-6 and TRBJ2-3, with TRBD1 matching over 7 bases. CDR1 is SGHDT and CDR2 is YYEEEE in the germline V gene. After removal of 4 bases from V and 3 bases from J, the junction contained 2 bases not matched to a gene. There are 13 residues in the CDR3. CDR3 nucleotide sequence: TGTGCCAGCAGCGGGACAGTTACAGATACGCAGTATTTT. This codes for CASSGTVTDTQYF.

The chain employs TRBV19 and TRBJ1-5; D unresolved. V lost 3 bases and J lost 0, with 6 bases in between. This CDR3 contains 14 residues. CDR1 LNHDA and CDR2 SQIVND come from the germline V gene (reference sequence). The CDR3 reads CASSMSLSNQPQHF. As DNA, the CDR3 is TGTGCCAGTAGTATGTCCCTTAGCAATCAGCCCCAGCATTTT.

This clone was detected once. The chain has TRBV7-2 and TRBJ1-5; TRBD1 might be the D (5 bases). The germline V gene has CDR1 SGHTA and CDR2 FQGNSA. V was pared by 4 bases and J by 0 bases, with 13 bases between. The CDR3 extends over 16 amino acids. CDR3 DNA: TGTGCCAGCAGCTCTCGGGGGGGGAATAGCAATCAGCCCCAGCATTTT. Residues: CASSSRGGNSNQPQHF.

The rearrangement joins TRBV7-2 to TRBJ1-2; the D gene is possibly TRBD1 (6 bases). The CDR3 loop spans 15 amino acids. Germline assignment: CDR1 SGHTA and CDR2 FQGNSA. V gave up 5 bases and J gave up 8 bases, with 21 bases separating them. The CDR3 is CASSPNRDIGPGYTF. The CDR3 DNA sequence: TGTGCCAGCAGCCCAAACCGGGACATAGGGCCGGGCTACACCTTC.

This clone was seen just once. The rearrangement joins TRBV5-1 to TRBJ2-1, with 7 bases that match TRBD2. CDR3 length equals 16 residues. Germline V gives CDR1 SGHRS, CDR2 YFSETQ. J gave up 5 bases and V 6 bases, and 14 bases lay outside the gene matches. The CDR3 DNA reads TGCGCCAGCATGGGGCGGGGGACCTCTCTGGACAATGAGCAGTTCTTC. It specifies CASMGRGTSLDNEQFF.

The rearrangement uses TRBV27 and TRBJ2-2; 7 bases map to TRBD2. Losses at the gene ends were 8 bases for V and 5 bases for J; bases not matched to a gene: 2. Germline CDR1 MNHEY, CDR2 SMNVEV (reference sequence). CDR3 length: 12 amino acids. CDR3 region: CASGLVTGELFF. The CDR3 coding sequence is TGTGCCAGCGGACTAGTGACCGGGGAGCTGTTTTTT.

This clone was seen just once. This chain's CDR3 is CASSSDRVVGYTF. CDR3 coding DNA: TGCGCCAGCAGTTCTGACAGGGTCGTCGGCTACACCTTC. V and J are TRBV10-1 and TRBJ1-2, with 7 bases identical to TRBD1. Germline V CDR1 and CDR2: WNHNN, SYGVQD (reference sequence). V lost 5 bases and J lost 8; bases outside the gene matches: 8. The CDR3 runs to 13 residues.

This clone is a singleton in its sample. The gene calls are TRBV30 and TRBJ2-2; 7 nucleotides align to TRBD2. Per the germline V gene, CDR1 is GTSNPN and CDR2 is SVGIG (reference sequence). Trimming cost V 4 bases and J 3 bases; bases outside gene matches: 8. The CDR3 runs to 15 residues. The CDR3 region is CAWTRGLADTGELFF. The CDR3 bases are TGTGCCTGGACCCGCGGGCTAGCGGACACCGGGGAGCTGTTTTTT.

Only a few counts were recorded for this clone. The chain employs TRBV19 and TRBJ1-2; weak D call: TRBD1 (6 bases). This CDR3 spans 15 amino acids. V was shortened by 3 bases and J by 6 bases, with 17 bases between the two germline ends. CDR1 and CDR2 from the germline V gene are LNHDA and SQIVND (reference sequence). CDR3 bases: TGTGCCAGTAGTATCAGGACAGCCCGAGCGGATGGCTACACCTTC. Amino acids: CASSIRTARADGYTF.

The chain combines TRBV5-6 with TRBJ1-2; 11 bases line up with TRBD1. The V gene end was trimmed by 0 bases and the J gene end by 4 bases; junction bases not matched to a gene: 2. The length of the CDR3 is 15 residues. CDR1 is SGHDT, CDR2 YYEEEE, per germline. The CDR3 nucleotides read TGTGCCAGCAGCTTGGGGACAGGGGGCGCCTATGGCTACACCTTC. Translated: CASSLGTGGAYGYTF.

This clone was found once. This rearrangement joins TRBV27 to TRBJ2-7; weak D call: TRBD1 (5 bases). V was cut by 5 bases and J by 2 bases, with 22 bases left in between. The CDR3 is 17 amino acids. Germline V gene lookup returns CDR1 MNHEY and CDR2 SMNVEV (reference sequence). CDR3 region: CASSPGQGRGFPYEQYF. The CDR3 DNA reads TGTGCCAGCAGTCCAGGTCAGGGTAGGGGATTTCCCTACGAGCAGTACTTC.

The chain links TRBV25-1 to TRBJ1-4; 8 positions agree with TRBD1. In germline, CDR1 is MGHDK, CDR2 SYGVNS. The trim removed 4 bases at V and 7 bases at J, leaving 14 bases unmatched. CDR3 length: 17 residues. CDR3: CASSGLGQGHLSEKLFF. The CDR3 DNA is TGTGCCAGCAGTGGTTTAGGACAGGGACACCTAAGTGAAAAACTGTTTTTT.

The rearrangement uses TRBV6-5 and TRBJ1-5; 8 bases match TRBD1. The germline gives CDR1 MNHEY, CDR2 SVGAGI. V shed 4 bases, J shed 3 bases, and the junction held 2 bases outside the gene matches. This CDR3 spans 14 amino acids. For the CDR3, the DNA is TGTGCCAGCAGTTCGGGACAGGTCAATCAGCCCCAGCATTTT. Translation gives CASSSGQVNQPQHF.

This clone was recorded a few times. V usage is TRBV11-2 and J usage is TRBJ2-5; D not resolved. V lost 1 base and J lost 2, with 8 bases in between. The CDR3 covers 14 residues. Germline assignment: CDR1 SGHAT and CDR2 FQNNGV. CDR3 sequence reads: CASSLGAKQETQYF. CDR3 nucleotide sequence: TGTGCCAGCAGCTTAGGGGCAAAGCAAGAGACCCAGTACTTC.

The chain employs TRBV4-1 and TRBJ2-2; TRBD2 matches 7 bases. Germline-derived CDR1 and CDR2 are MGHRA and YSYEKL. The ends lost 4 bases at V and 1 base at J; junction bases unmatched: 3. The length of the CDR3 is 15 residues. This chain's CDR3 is CASSRGLGNTGELFF. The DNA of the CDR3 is TGCGCCAGCAGCCGAGGACTAGGGAACACCGGGGAGCTGTTTTTT.

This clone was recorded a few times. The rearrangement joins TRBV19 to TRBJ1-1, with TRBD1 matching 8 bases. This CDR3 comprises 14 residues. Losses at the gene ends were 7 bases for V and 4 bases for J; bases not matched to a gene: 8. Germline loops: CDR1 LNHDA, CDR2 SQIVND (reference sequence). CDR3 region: CASMDRDRFTEAFF. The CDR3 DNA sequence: TGTGCCAGTATGGACAGGGACCGTTTCACTGAAGCTTTCTTT. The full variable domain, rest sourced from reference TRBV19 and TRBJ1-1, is DGGITQSPKYLFRKEGQNVTLSCEQNLNHDAMYWYRQDPGQGLRLIYYSQIVNDFQKGDIAEGYSVSREKKESFPLTVTSAQKNPTAFYLCASMDRDRFTEAFFGQGTRLTVV.

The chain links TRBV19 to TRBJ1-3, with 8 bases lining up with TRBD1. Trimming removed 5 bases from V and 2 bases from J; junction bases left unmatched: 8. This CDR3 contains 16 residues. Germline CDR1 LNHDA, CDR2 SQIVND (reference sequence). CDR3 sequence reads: CASSFAGTGAGNTIYF. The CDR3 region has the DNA TGTGCCAGTAGTTTCGCGGGGACAGGAGCTGGAAACACCATATATTTT. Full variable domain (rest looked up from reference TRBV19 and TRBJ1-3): DGGITQSPKYLFRKEGQNVTLSCEQNLNHDAMYWYRQDPGQGLRLIYYSQIVNDFQKGDIAEGYSVSREKKESFPLTVTSAQKNPTAFYLCASSFAGTGAGNTIYFGEGSWLTVV.

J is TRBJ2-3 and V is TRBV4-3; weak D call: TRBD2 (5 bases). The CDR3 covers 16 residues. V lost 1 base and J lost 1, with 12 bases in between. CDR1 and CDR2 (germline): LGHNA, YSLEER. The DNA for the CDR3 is TGCGCCAGCAGCCAAGGCCTAGCCGGGGGCACAGATACGCAGTATTTT. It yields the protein CASSQGLAGGTDTQYF.

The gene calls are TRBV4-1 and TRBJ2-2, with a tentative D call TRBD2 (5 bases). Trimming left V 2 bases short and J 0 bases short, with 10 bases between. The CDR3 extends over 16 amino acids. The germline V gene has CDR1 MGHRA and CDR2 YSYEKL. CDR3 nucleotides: TGCGCCAGCAGCCAACGAGCGGCCGCGAACACCGGGGAGCTGTTTTTT. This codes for CASSQRAAANTGELFF.

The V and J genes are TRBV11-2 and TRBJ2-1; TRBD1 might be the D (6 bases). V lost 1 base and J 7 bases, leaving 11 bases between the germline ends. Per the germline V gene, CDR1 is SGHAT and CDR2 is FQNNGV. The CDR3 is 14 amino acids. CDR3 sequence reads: CASSLVRGLNEQFF. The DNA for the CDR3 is TGTGCCAGCAGCTTAGTTAGGGGGTTGAATGAGCAGTTCTTC.

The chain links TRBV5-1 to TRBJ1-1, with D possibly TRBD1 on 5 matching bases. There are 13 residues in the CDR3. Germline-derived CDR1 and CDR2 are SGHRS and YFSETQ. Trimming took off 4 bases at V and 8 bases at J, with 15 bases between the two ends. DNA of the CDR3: TGCGCCAGCAGCCTCAAGGCGGGGACCGAAGCTTTCTTT. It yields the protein CASSLKAGTEAFF. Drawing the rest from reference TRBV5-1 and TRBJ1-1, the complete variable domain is KAGVTQTPRYLIKTRGQQVTLSCSPISGHRSVSWYQQTPGQGLQFLFEYFSETQRNKGNFPGRFSGRQFSNSRSEMNVSTLELGDSALYLCASSLKAGTEAFFGQGTRLTVV.

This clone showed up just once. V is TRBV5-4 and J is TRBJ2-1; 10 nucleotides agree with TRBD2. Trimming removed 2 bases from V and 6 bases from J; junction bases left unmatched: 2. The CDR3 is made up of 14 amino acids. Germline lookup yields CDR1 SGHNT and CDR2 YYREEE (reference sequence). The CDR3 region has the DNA TGTGCCAGCAGCTTATGGACTAGCGGCAATGAGCAGTTCTTC. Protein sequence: CASSLWTSGNEQFF.

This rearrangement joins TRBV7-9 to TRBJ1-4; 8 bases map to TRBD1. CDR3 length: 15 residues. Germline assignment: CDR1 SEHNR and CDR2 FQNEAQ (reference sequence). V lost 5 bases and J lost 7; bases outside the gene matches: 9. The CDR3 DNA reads TGTGCCAGCAGCGAAACTCAGGGGGCGGGTGAAAAACTGTTTTTT. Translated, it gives CASSETQGAGEKLFF.

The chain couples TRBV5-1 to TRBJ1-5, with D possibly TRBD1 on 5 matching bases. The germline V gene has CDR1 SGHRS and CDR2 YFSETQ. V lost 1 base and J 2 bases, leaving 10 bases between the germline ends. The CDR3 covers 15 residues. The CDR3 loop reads CASSLSWGGNQPQHF. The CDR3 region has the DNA TGCGCCAGCAGCTTGTCGTGGGGGGGCAATCAGCCCCAGCATTTT.

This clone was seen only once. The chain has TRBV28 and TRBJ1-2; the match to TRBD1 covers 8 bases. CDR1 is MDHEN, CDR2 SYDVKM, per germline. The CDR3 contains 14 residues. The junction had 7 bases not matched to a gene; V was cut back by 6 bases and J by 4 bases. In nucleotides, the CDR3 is TGTGCCAGCAGCCAGGGGGCTGATTTCTATGGCTACACCTTC. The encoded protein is CASSQGADFYGYTF.

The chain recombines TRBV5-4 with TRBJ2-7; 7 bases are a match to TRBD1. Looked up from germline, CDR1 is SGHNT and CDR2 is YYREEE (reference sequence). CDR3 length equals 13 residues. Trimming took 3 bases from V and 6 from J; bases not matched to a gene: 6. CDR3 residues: CASSWATGPEQYF. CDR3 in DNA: TGTGCCAGCAGCTGGGCGACAGGGCCCGAGCAGTACTTC.

CDR3 residues: CATSRGSGQGYEQYF. CDR3 coding DNA: TGTGCCACCAGCAGAGGTTCGGGACAGGGCTACGAGCAGTACTTC. The chain is built from TRBV15 and TRBJ2-7; TRBD1 aligns across 9 bases. V lost 1 base and J lost 3; bases outside the gene matches: 4. The germline gives CDR1 LNHNV, CDR2 YYDKDF (reference sequence). CDR3 size: 15 residues.

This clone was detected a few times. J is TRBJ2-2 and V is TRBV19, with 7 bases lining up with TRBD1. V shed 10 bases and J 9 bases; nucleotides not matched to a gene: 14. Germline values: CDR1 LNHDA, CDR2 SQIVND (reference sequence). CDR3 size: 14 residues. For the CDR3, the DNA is TGTGCCACTGAGGACCGTCAGGGGGTCCGGGAGCTGTTTTTT. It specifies CATEDRQGVRELFF.

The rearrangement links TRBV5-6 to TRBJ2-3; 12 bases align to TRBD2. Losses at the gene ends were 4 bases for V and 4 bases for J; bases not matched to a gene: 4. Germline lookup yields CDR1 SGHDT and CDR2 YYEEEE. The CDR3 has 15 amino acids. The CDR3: CASSLAGGPSDTQYF. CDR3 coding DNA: TGTGCCAGCAGCCTAGCGGGAGGGCCTTCAGATACGCAGTATTTT.

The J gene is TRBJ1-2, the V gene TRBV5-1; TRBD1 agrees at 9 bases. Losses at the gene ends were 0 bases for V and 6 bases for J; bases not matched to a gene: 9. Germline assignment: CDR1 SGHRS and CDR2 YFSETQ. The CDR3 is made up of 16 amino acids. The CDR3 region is CASSLESPDRGNGYTF. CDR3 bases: TGCGCCAGCAGCTTGGAGTCCCCGGACAGGGGTAATGGCTACACCTTC.

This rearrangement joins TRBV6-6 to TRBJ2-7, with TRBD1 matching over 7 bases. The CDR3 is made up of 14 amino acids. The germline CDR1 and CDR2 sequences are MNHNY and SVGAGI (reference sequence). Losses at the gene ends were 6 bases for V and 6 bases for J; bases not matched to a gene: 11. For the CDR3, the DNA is TGTGCCAGCAGGTCCCGGGACAGAGAAGGCGAGCAGTACTTC. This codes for CASRSRDREGEQYF.